Each of the 16 T cell receptor beta chains below was sequenced from the same sample in a study of control samples from healthy donors and cancer patients (dated by TCRdb to about 2020). Library generation was performed with the immunoSEQ multiplex PCR assay. TCRdb provides this immuneACCESS table in a form limited to in-frame rearrangements. Some clones are lacking; in checked studies, under half of them reflect an unresolved V gene, and why the rest are absent is not known. In this sample the table shows more than 20,000 clones, 75% to 90% of which occur a single time. The ten largest make up around 39% of the sample. Sample: PBMCs. These receptors came from a man in his sixties with head and neck cancer.

Points on this clone: No conserved phenylalanine or tryptophan is present at the end of the CDR3, so a read error is the likely explanation. Because the CDR3's place on the DNA is in doubt, the DNA is left out and the CDR3 is given as listed by TCRdb. The rearrangement joins TRBV29-1 to TRBJ2-3; TRBD2, the D gene given by the table, was not confirmed from the DNA. The CDR3 sequence runs 11 residues, both termini included. The germline V gene has CDR1 SQVTM and CDR2 ANQGSEA. The CDR3 here is CSVGTSGSTQV.

V is TRBV27 and J is TRBJ2-3; D is unclear. Trimming left V 10 bases short and J 0 bases short, with 17 bases between. The CDR3 is 15 residues long. CDR1 and CDR2 (germline): MNHEY, SMNVEV (reference sequence). CDR3: CATLDPWGSTDTQYF. CDR3 nucleotide sequence: TGTGCCACCTTGGACCCTTGGGGTAGCACAGATACGCAGTATTTT.

V gene TRBV9 combines with J gene TRBJ1-1; TRBD1 agrees at 8 bases. Trimming cost V 4 bases and J 7 bases; bases outside gene matches: 9. The CDR3 has 14 residues. Germline V CDR1 and CDR2: SGDLS, YYNGEE. This CDR3 reads CASSPKDRVGEAFF. CDR3 nucleotides: TGTGCCAGCAGCCCCAAGGACAGGGTTGGTGAAGCTTTCTTT.

V and J are TRBV19 and TRBJ1-1; TRBD1 is a possible D gene (5 bases). There are 14 residues in the CDR3. Trimming cost V 2 bases and J 3 bases, with 10 bases left between them. Per the germline V gene, CDR1 is LNHDA and CDR2 is SQIVND (reference sequence). The chain's CDR3 is CASSIIDRDTEAFF. The DNA of the CDR3 is TGTGCCAGTAGTATAATCGACAGAGACACTGAAGCTTTCTTT.

The V call is TRBV11-1, the J call TRBJ1-3; TRBD1 is a possible D gene (5 bases). V lost 4 bases to trimming and J lost 2 bases, with 9 bases between them. This CDR3 comprises 14 residues. Germline CDR1 is SGHAT and CDR2 is FQDESV (reference sequence). The CDR3 loop reads CASSSGTPGNTIYF. The CDR3 DNA is TGTGCCAGCAGCTCCGGGACGCCTGGAAACACCATATATTTT.

This sequence joins TRBV9 and TRBJ2-1, with D maybe TRBD2 (6 bases). The CDR3 runs 13 residues. Looked up from germline, CDR1 is SGDLS and CDR2 is YYNGEE. V shed 4 bases and J shed 7 bases, with 12 bases lying between them. CDR3 residues: CASSFRRGNEQFF. CDR3 nucleotides: TGTGCCAGCAGCTTCCGACGGGGGAATGAGCAGTTCTTC.

The chain recombines TRBV2 with TRBJ1-2; D may be TRBD1 (5 bases). In germline, CDR1 is SNHLY, CDR2 FYNNEI. The CDR3 loop spans 14 amino acids. The V end was cut by 6 bases, the J end by 2 bases, with 13 bases between. The CDR3, as DNA: TGTGCCAGCAGCTTTGACAGAAACAACTATGGCTACACCTTC. It translates to CASSFDRNNYGYTF.

The chain has TRBV4-2 and TRBJ2-3; 8 bases are a match to TRBD2. This CDR3 contains 18 residues. V dropped 2 bases and J dropped 1; count of bases not matched to a gene: 11. Germline V gene sequence: CDR1 LGHNA, CDR2 YNFKEQ. CDR3 bases: TGTGCCAGCAGCCAACTGGGAGGTCGGGAGGGAGGCACAGATACGCAGTATTTT. This gives the protein CASSQLGGREGGTDTQYF.

The V call is TRBV7-8, the J call TRBJ1-1; D is undetermined. This CDR3 is built from 14 residues. Germline V gene sequence: CDR1 SGHVS, CDR2 FQNEAQ. V was pared by 5 bases and J by 4 bases, with 14 bases between. In DNA form, the CDR3 reads TGTGCCAGCAGCCCCTCCCGGGTCGGCACTGAAGCTTTCTTT. It is translated as CASSPSRVGTEAFF.

The chain links TRBV30 to TRBJ1-2; D is undetermined. Germline CDR1 reads GTSNPN; CDR2 reads SVGIG (reference sequence). The CDR3 loop spans 14 amino acids. Trimming left V 4 bases short and J 5 bases short, with 17 bases between. The CDR3 sequence is CAWTLDGLWYGYTF. The DNA for the CDR3 is TGTGCCTGGACCCTGGACGGGTTATGGTATGGCTACACCTTC.

This sequence joins TRBV4-1 and TRBJ1-5, with D maybe TRBD1 (5 bases). Germline V gene sequence: CDR1 MGHRA, CDR2 YSYEKL. This CDR3 is built from 14 residues. Trimming took off 3 bases at V and 8 bases at J, with 14 bases between the two ends. The CDR3 sequence is CASSQGQGVEPQHF. The CDR3 DNA follows: TGCGCCAGCAGCCAGGGCCAGGGTGTGGAGCCCCAGCATTTT.

J is TRBJ2-2 and V is TRBV4-1; 14 nucleotides agree with TRBD2. Trimming cost V 1 base and J 8 bases; bases outside gene matches: 0. The CDR3 runs 15 residues. Germline V gives CDR1 MGHRA, CDR2 YSYEKL. The CDR3 sequence is CASSQGLAGGGELFF. The CDR3 nucleotides read TGCGCCAGCAGCCAAGGACTAGCGGGAGGGGGGGAGCTGTTTTTT.

This chain uses TRBV6-5 with TRBJ1-2; D is unresolved. The germline gives CDR1 MNHEY, CDR2 SVGAGI. Trimming pared 6 bases from V and 3 bases from J, leaving 11 bases between. The CDR3 has 13 residues. The DNA of the CDR3 is TGTGCCAGCAGGGAGGAAGAGTACTATGGCTACACCTTC. It yields the protein CASREEEYYGYTF.

Of note for this clone: At one of its ends the junction is not consistent with the germline gene, which may arise from a read error. The chain links TRBV6-5 to TRBJ2-7, with TRBD1 identical over 7 bases. The length of the CDR3 is 14 residues. In germline, CDR1 is MNHEY, CDR2 SVGAGI. The DNA of the CDR3 is TGTGCCAGCAGTTACGAAGGGACAGTCTACGTGCAGTACTTC. Translated: CASSYEGTVYVQYF.

CDR3 DNA: TGTGCCAGCAGCCAAACCCGGACAGGGGGAAAGCAGCAGTACTTC. This codes for CASSQTRTGGKQQYF. V is TRBV3-1 (or the pseudogene TRBV3-2) and J is TRBJ2-7; 10 bases align to TRBD1. This CDR3 contains 15 residues. Germline V gene lookup returns CDR1 LGHDT and CDR2 YNNKEL (reference sequence). Trimming took 2 bases from V and 8 from J; bases not matched to a gene: 9.

The genes are TRBV7-3 and TRBJ1-2, with 9 nucleotides matching TRBD1. The germline CDR1 and CDR2 sequences are SGHTA and FQGTGA. The CDR3 has 14 amino acids. V was clipped by 8 bases and J by 6 bases; unmatched bases: 10. The CDR3 DNA is TGTGCCAGCGCCCAGGAACAGGGGGCAGATGGCTACACCTTC. Residues: CASAQEQGADGYTF.